This T cell receptor beta chain stems from a study of blood T cell repertoires in COVID-19 (dated by TCRdb to the early 2020s). Describing the broader study: The collaborator samples originated in the United States, Italy and Spain and spanned the acute and convalescent phases of COVID-19. The material from the prospective study consisted of cDNA or gDNA derived from T cells, B-cell-depleted T cells, or PBMCs. Deeply sampled blood TCRbeta repertoires from subjects exposed to, actively infected with, or recovered from COVID-19 were included in the dataset. The repertoires were released in a freely available public database intended as a resource for research on the immune response to SARS-CoV-2. Samples were obtained from the ongoing ImmuneRACE study (first 160 participants) and from 1,000 to 1,500 subjects provided by 6 global collaborators. A de-identified subject ID, COVID-19 status, age in years and sex were almost always included in the sample metadata. Where available, HLA class I and class II types were obtained from metadata supplied by the sample provider rather than from assay-based typing.

The immunoSEQ Assay, a bias-controlled multiplex PCR, was used to amplify TCRbeta CDR3 regions from genomic DNA. Under the source paper's analysis protocol: Within the assay, amplification of reference gene primers was used to estimate how many nucleated cells each sample contained. To quantify the absolute abundance of each unique TCRbeta CDR3 rearrangement, sequence reads were collapsed and filtered. For each sample, productive Simpson clonality was calculated as the square root of Simpson's diversity index over productive rearrangements. TCRdb retrieved this table from immuneACCESS and kept in-frame rearrangements only. Not all clones are present; in checked studies, unresolved V genes account for under half, and no reason is known for the remainder. V and J calls and clone size come straight from that table; D and trimming were deduced from the DNA. Within this sample are roughly 200,000 clones, with approximately 80% of them counted one time only. About 6.7% of the sample belongs to the ten largest clones.

One collaborating source in Seattle enrolled patients while the patients were actively infected and followed the patients over time throughout the course of disease. Whole blood was collected in K2EDTA tubes by collaborating institutions according to the institutions' own protocols. For TCRbeta analysis, collaborators shipped samples in one of three forms: frozen whole blood, isolated PBMCs, or DNA extracted from either of those sample types. Study-wide conclusions, independent of this receptor: The amount of clinical and demographic metadata varied by source and participant and was provided uncurated.

From cysteine to phenylalanine, the CDR3 is 15 amino acids long. Only the CDR3 region is kept as DNA, spanning 45 bases read in frame from base 1. Here V drops 4 bases and J drops 7 bases, and the junction holds 10 bases not matched to any gene. CDR1 LNHNV and CDR2 YYDKDF were looked up in the germline V gene (reference sequence). Worth noting for this clone: Its antigen is still unknown. No much larger clone exists at a distance of one base, and base qualities are not known.

Specimen: peripheral blood. The sequence joins TRBV15 to TRBJ2-1; the central 7 bases match TRBD1. This clonotype was sampled from a woman in her 40s with COVID-19, enrolled during active disease. The CDR3 here reads CATSTGTDPPNEQFF. The nucleotide sequence reads as follows: TGTGCCACCAGCACCGGGACAGACCCGCCAAATGAGCAGTTCTTC.